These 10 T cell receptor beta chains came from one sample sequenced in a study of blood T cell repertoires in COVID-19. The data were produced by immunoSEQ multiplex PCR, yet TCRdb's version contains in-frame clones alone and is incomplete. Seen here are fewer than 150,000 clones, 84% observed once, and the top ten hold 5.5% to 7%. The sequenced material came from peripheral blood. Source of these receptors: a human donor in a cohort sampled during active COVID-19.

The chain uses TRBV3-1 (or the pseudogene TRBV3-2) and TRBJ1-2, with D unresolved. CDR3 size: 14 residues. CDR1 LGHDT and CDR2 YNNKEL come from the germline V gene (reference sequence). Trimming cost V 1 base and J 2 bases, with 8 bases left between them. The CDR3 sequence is CASSQGAGNYGYTF. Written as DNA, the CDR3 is TGTGCCAGCAGCCAAGGTGCTGGCAACTATGGCTACACCTTC.

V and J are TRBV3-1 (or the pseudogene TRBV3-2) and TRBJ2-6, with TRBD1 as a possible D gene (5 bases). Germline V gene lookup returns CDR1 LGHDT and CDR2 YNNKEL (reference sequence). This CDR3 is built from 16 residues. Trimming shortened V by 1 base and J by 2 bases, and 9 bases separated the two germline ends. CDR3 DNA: TGTGCCAGCAGCCAAGGGTGGGGCGCTGGGGCCAACGTCCTGACTTTC. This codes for CASSQGWGAGANVLTF.

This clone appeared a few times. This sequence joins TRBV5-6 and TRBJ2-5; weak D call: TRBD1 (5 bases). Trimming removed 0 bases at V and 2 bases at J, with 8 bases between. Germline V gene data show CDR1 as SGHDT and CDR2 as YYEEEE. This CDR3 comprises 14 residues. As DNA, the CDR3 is TGTGCCAGCAGCTTGGGGACAAGACAAGAGACCCAGTACTTC. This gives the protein CASSLGTRQETQYF. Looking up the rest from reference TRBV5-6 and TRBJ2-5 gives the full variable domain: DAGVTQSPTHLIKTRGQQVTLRCSPKSGHDTVSWYQQALGQGPQFIFQYYEEEERQRGNFPDRFSGHQFPNYSSELNVNALLLGDSALYLCASSLGTRQETQYFGPGTRLLVL.

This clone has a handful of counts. This CDR3 reads CASSLTPAFGGGTDTQYF. In DNA, the CDR3 is TGTGCCAGCAGTCTTACCCCCGCCTTTGGCGGGGGTACAGATACGCAGTATTTT. The rearrangement joins TRBV28 to TRBJ2-3; 7 bases align to TRBD2. V gave up 5 bases and J gave up 3 bases; unmatched junction bases: 17. The CDR3 totals 18 residues. The germline CDR1 and CDR2 sequences are MDHEN and SYDVKM.

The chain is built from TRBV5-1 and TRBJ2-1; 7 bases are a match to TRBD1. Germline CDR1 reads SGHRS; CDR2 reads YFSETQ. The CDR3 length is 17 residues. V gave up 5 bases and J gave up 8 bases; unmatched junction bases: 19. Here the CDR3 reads CASRSTAIRQGIDEQFF. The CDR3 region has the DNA TGCGCCAGCAGATCTACTGCGATACGACAGGGTATCGATGAGCAGTTCTTC.

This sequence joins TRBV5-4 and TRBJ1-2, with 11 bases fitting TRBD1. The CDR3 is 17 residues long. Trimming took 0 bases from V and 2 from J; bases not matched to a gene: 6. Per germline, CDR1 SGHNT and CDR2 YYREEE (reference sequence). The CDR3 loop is CASSLEGTGGANYGYTF. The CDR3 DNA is TGTGCCAGCAGCTTGGAGGGGACAGGGGGGGCCAACTATGGCTACACCTTC.

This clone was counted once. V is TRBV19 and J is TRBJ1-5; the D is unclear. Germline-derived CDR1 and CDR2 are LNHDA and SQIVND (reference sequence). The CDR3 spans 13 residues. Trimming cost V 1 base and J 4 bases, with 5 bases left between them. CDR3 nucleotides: TGTGCCAGTAGTATAGCTCGGAATCAGCCCCAGCATTTT. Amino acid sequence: CASSIARNQPQHF.

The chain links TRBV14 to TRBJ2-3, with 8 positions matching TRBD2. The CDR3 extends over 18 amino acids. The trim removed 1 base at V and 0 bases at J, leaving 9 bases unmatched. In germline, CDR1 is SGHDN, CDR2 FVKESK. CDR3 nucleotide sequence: TGTGCCAGCAGCCAAGGACGGGGGGGAATGATTAGCACAGATACGCAGTATTTT. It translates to CASSQGRGGMISTDTQYF.

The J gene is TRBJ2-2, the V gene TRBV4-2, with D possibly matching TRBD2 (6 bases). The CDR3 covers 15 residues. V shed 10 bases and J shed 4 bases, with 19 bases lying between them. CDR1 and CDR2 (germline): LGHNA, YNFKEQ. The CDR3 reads CATGTGPSFTGELFF. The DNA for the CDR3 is TGTGCCACCGGGACTGGCCCTTCGTTCACCGGGGAGCTGTTTTTT.

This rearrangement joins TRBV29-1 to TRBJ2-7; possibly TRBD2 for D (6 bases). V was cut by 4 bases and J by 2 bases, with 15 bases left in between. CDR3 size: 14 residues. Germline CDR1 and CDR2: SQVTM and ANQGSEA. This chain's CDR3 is CSVVFGGVTYEQYF. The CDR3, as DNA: TGCAGCGTTGTTTTTGGCGGGGTGACCTACGAGCAGTACTTC.